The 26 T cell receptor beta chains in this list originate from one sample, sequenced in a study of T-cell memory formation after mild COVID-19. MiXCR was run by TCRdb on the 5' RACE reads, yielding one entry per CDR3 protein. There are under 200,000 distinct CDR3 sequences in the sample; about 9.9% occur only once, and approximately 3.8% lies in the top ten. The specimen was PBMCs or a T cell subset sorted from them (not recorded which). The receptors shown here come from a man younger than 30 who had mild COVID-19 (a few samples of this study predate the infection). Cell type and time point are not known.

The CDR3 spells CASSLEESQPQHF. CDR3 nucleotide sequence: TGTGCCAGCAGCTTAGAAGAGAGTCAGCCCCAGCATTTT. The chain recombines TRBV11-3 with TRBJ1-5; D remains ambiguous. The germline V and J ends were trimmed by 0 bases and 6 bases, with 6 bases remaining between them. Germline CDR1 and CDR2: SGHNT and YENEEA. CDR3 length equals 13 residues.

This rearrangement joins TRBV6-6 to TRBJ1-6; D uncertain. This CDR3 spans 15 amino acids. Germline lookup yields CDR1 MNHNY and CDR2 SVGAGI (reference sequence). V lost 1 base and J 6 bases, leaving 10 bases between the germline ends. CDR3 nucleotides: TGTGCCAGCAGTTACTATGTCAGTCCTAATTCACCCCTCCACTTT. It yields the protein CASSYYVSPNSPLHF.

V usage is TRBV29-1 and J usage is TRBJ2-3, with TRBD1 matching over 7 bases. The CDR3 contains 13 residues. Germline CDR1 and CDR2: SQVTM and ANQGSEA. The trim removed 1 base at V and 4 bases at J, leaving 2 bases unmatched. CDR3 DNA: TGCAGCGTTGAAGTAGGGGGCGCAGATACGCAGTATTTT. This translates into CSVEVGGADTQYF.

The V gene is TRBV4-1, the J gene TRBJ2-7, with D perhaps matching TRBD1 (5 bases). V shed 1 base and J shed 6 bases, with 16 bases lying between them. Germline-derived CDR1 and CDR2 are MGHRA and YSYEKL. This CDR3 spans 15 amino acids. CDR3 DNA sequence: TGCGCCAGCAGCCAAGTGGTCAGTGGGGCTTCCGAGCAGTACTTC. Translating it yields CASSQVVSGASEQYF.

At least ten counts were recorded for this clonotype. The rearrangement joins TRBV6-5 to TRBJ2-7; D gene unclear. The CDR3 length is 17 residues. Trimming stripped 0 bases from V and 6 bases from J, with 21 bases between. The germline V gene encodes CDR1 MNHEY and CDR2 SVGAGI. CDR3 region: CASSYSKLRATRREQYF. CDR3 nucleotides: TGTGCCAGCAGTTACTCTAAACTCCGGGCCACCCGTCGCGAGCAGTACTTC.

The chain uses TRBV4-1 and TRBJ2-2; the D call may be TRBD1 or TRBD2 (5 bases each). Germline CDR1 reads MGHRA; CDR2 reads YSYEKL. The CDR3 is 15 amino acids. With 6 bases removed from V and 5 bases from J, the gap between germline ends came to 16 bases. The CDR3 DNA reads TGCGCCAGCAGGGGACCGGGACGATCAACCGGGGAGCTGTTTTTT. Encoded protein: CASRGPGRSTGELFF.

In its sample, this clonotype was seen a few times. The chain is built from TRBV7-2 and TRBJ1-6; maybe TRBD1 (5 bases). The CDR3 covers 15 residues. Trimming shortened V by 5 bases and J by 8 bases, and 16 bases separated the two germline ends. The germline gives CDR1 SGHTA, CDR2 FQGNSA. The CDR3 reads CASSSQGRVDSPLHF. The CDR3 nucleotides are TGTGCCAGCAGCAGTCAGGGTCGGGTCGATTCACCCCTCCACTTT.

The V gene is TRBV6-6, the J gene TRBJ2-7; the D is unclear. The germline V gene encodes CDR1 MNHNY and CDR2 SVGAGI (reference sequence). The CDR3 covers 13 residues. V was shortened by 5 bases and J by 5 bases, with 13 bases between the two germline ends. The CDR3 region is CASSNLVPDEQYF. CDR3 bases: TGTGCCAGCAGTAACCTTGTCCCGGACGAGCAGTACTTC.

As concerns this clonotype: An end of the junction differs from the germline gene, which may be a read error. CDR3 in DNA: TGTGCTAGCAGCTTAGGGGGGGTCTACAATGAGCAGTTCTTC. Protein sequence: CASSLGGVYNEQFF. The rearrangement uses TRBV7-7 and TRBJ2-1, with D perhaps TRBD2 (7 bases). Germline V gene data show CDR1 as SSHAT and CDR2 as FNYEAQ (reference sequence). The CDR3 is 14 residues long.

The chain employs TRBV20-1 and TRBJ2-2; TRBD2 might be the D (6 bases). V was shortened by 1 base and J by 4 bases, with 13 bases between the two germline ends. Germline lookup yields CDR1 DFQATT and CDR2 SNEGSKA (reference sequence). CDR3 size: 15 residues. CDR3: CSARGRLVSTGELFF. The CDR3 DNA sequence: TGCAGTGCTAGAGGGAGACTAGTAAGCACCGGGGAGCTGTTTTTT.

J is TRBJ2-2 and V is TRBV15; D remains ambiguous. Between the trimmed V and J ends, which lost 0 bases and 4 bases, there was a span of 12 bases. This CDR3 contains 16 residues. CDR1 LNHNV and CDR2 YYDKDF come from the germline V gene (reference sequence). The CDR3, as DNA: TGTGCCACCAGCAGAGATACCGGGTTAATCACCGGGGAGCTGTTTTTT. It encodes CATSRDTGLITGELFF.

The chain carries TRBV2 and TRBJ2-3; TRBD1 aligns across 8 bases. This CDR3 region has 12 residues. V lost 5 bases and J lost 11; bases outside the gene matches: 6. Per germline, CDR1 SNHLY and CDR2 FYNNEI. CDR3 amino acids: CASSSDRGGQYF. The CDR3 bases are TGTGCCAGCAGTTCAGACAGGGGCGGGCAGTATTTT.

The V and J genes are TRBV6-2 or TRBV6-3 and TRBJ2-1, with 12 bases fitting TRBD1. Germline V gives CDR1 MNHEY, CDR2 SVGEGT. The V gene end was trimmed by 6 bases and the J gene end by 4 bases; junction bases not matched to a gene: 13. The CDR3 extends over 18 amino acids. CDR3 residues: CASRFLPGQGAHYNEQFF. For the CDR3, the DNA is TGTGCCAGCAGATTTCTTCCGGGACAGGGGGCTCATTACAATGAGCAGTTCTTC.

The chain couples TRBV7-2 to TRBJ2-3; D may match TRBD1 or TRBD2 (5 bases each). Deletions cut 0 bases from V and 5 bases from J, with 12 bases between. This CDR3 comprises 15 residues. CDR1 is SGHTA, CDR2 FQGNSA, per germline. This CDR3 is CASSLAGLGGDTQYF. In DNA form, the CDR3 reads TGTGCCAGCAGCTTAGCAGGACTTGGGGGAGATACGCAGTATTTT. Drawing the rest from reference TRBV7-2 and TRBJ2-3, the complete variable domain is GAGVSQSPSNKVTEKGKDVELRCDPISGHTALYWYRQSLGQGLEFLIYFQGNSAPDKSGLPSDRFSAERTGGSVSTLTIQRTQQEDSAVYLCASSLAGLGGDTQYFGPGTRLTVL.

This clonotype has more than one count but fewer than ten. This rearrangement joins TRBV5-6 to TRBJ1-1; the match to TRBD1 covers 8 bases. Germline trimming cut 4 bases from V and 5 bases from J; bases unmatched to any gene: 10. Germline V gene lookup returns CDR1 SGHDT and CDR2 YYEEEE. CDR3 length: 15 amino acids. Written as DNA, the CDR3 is TGTGCCAGCAGCCTGGGTGGACAGGGAGGTACTGAAGCTTTCTTT. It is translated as CASSLGGQGGTEAFF.

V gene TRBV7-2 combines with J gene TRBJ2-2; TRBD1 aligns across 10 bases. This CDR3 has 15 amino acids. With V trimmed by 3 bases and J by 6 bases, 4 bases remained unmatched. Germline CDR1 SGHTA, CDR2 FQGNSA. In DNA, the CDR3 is TGTGCCAGCAGCTTGGGACAGGGGTTGGCCGGGGAGCTGTTTTTT. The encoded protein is CASSLGQGLAGELFF.

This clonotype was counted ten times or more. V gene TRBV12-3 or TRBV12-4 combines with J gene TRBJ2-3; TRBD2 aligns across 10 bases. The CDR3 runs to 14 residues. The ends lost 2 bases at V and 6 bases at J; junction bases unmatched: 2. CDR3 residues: CASSLTSGEDTQYF. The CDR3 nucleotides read TGTGCCAGCAGTTTAACTAGCGGGGAGGATACGCAGTATTTT.

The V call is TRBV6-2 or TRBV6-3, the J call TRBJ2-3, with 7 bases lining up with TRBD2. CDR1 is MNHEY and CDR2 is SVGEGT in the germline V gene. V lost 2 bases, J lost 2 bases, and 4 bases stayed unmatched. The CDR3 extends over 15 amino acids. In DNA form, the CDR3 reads TGTGCCAGCAGTTACCCCAGCGGGACCACAGATACGCAGTATTTT. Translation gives CASSYPSGTTDTQYF.

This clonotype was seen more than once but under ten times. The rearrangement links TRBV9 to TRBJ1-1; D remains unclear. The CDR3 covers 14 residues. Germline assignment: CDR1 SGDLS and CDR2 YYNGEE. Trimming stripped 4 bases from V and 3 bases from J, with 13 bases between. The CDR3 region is CASSTGIRDTEAFF. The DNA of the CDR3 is TGTGCCAGCAGCACGGGAATTCGGGACACTGAAGCTTTCTTT.

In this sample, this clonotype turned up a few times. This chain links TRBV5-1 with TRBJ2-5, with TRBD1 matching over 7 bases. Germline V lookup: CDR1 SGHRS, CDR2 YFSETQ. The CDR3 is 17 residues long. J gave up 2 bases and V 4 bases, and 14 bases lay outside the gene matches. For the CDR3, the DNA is TGCGCCAGCAGCATGGGAATCCGGGACAGCCTACAAGAGACCCAGTACTTC. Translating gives CASSMGIRDSLQETQYF.

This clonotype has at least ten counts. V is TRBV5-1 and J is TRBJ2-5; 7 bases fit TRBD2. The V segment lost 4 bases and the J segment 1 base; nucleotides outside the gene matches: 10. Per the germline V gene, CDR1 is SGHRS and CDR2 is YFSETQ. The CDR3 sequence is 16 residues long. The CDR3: CASSRSSVAGQETQYF. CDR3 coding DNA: TGCGCCAGCAGCCGATCCTCAGTAGCGGGCCAAGAGACCCAGTACTTC.

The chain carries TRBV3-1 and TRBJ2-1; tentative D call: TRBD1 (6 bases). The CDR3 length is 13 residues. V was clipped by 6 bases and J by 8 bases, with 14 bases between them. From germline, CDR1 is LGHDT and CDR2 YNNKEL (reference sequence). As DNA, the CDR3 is TGTGCCAGCAGTCACGGGACATATTATGAGCAGTTCTTC. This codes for CASSHGTYYEQFF.

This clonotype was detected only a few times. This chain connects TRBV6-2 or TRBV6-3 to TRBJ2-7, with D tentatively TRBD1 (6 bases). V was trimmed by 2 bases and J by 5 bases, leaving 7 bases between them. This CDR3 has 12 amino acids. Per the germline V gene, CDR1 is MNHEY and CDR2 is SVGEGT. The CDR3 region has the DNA TGTGCCAGCAGTTACAGGGGGAACGAGCAGTACGTC. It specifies CASSYRGNEQYV.

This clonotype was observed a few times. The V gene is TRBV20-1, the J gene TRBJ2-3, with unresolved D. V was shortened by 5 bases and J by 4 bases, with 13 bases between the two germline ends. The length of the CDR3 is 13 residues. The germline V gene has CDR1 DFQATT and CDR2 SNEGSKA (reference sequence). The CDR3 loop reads CSAPPSTPDTQYF. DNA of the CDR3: TGCAGTGCTCCACCCTCGACCCCAGATACGCAGTATTTT.

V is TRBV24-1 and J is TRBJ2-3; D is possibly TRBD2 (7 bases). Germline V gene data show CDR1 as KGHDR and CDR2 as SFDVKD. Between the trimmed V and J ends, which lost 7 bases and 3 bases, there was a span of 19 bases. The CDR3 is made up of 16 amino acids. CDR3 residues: CATSGGRPDPTDTQYF. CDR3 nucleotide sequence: TGTGCCACCAGCGGGGGGCGGCCTGATCCAACAGATACGCAGTATTTT.

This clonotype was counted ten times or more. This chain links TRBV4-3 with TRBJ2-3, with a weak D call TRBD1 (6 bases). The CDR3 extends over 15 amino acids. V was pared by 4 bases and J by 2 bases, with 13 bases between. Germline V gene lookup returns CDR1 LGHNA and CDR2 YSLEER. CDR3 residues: CASSPWTENTDTQYF. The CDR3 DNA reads TGCGCCAGCAGCCCTTGGACAGAAAACACAGATACGCAGTATTTT.